A selection of T cell receptor beta chains follows, all from one sample in a study of shared clonotypes between healthy human individuals. This table comes from immunoSEQ multiplex PCR, and its TCRdb copy is limited to in-frame clones, with some not included. The sample carries around 1.9 million clones, 85% to 95% recorded once. Material for sequencing was naive CD8+ T cells from PBMCs. The receptor set was obtained from a man aged 18 to 29 in good health. Some clones in this sample may be carry-over from other donors' samples. CDR3s include the opening cysteine and the closing phenylalanine or tryptophan. D genes are given only for firm matches. A row's size may be missing; if present it is once, few, many or a size class.

clone_size: .; d_call: TRBD2; j_call: TRBJ2-3; v_call: TRBV5-1; cdr3_nt: TGCGCCAGCAGCCAGGGACTAGCGACAGATACGCAGTATTTT; cdr3_aa: CASSQGLATDTQYF
clone_size: .; d_call: .; j_call: TRBJ1-2; v_call: TRBV19; cdr3_nt: TGTGCCAGTAGTATCAGCAGGGTAGATGGCTACACCTTC; cdr3_aa: CASSISRVDGYTF
clone_size: .; d_call: .; j_call: TRBJ2-3; v_call: TRBV28; cdr3_nt: TGTGCCAGCAGTTTGCTCCCCCCCGGGACGGCTAGCACAGATACGCAGTATTTT; cdr3_aa: CASSLLPPGTASTDTQYF
clone_size: .; d_call: TRBD1; j_call: TRBJ2-7; v_call: TRBV4-1; cdr3_nt: TGCGCCAGCAGCCAAACCACAGGGGGCGGGTACGAGCAGTACTTC; cdr3_aa: CASSQTTGGGYEQYF
clone_size: .; d_call: TRBD1; j_call: TRBJ2-3; v_call: TRBV7-3; cdr3_nt: TGTGCCAGCAGCTCACGGGAGGGACAGGGGAGCCCAGATACGCAGTATTTT; cdr3_aa: CASSSREGQGSPDTQYF
clone_size: .; d_call: .; j_call: TRBJ2-7; v_call: TRBV28; cdr3_nt: TGTGCCAGCAGTTTAACGGGCAGTCTCTACGAGCAGTACTTC; cdr3_aa: CASSLTGSLYEQYF
clone_size: .; d_call: .; j_call: TRBJ1-2; v_call: TRBV19; cdr3_nt: TGTGCCAGTAGTCCAGGTCCCAGGGTAGTATATGGCTACACCTTC; cdr3_aa: CASSPGPRVVYGYTF
clone_size: .; d_call: .; j_call: TRBJ2-3; v_call: TRBV19; cdr3_nt: TGTGCCAGTAGACCAAATGAGGAGGAAGGAGATACGCAGTATTTT; cdr3_aa: CASRPNEEEGDTQYF
clone_size: .; d_call: .; j_call: TRBJ1-5; v_call: TRBV18; cdr3_nt: TGTGCCAGCTCACCTGAACCCCCGCGGACAGTAAATCAGCCCCAGCATTTT; cdr3_aa: CASSPEPPRTVNQPQHF
clone_size: .; d_call: TRBD2; j_call: TRBJ2-2; v_call: TRBV29-1; cdr3_nt: TGCAGCGTTGTATCGGCTAGCGGGAGTAACACCGGGGAGCTGTTTTTT; cdr3_aa: CSVVSASGSNTGELFF
clone_size: .; d_call: TRBD1; j_call: TRBJ1-2; v_call: TRBV27; cdr3_nt: TGTGCCAGCAGTTCCCCAAGGACAGGGGAGCATGGCTACACCTTC; cdr3_aa: CASSSPRTGEHGYTF
clone_size: .; d_call: TRBD2; j_call: TRBJ2-3; v_call: TRBV28; cdr3_nt: TGTGCCAGCAGTTTATCCACTAGCGGGAGGCGAGATACGCAGTATTTT; cdr3_aa: CASSLSTSGRRDTQYF
clone_size: .; d_call: TRBD2; j_call: TRBJ2-1; v_call: TRBV2; cdr3_nt: TGTGCCAGCAGGGAGGGACTAGCTGAAGACAATGAGCAGTTCTTC; cdr3_aa: CASREGLAEDNEQFF
clone_size: once; d_call: .; j_call: TRBJ2-6; v_call: TRBV19; cdr3_nt: TGTGCCAGTAGTATGCCAGGGACGGGAATCTCTGGGGCCAACGTCCTGACTTTC; cdr3_aa: CASSMPGTGISGANVLTF
clone_size: .; d_call: .; j_call: TRBJ2-7; v_call: TRBV7-6; cdr3_nt: TGTGCCAGCAGCTTAGGACAGCTCTACGAGCAGTACTTC; cdr3_aa: CASSLGQLYEQYF
clone_size: .; d_call: TRBD2; j_call: TRBJ2-5; v_call: TRBV7-3; cdr3_nt: TGTGCCAGCAGCTTAATTGGCGGGAGGGAAGAGACCCAGTACTTC; cdr3_aa: CASSLIGGREETQYF
clone_size: .; d_call: .; j_call: TRBJ2-7; v_call: TRBV5-5; cdr3_nt: TGTGCCAGCAGCTTGGAGGCCTATTCCTACGAGCAGTACTTC; cdr3_aa: CASSLEAYSYEQYF
clone_size: once; d_call: .; j_call: TRBJ1-1; v_call: TRBV5-1; cdr3_nt: TGCGCCAGCAGCTTGGGGGGGCGGAACACTGAAGCTTTCTTT; cdr3_aa: CASSLGGRNTEAFF
clone_size: .; d_call: .; j_call: TRBJ1-5; v_call: TRBV19; cdr3_nt: TGTGCCAGTAGTCATGGTCAGCCCCAGCATTTT; cdr3_aa: CASSHGQPQHF
clone_size: few; d_call: .; j_call: TRBJ2-3; v_call: TRBV27; cdr3_nt: TGTGCCAGCAGTTTATCGGGGGATACGCAGTATTTT; cdr3_aa: CASSLSGDTQYF
clone_size: .; d_call: .; j_call: TRBJ1-1; v_call: TRBV19; cdr3_nt: TGTGCCAGTAGTGATATCACAGTCATGAACACTGAAGCTTTCTTT; cdr3_aa: CASSDITVMNTEAFF
clone_size: .; d_call: .; j_call: TRBJ1-1; v_call: TRBV28; cdr3_nt: TGTGCCAGCAGTTTCAAGGGGAGTGGAACTGAAGCTTTCTTT; cdr3_aa: CASSFKGSGTEAFF
clone_size: .; d_call: .; j_call: TRBJ1-2; v_call: TRBV27; cdr3_nt: TGTGCCAGCAGTTGGACTGCCCAAAGCGACTATGGCTACACCTTC; cdr3_aa: CASSWTAQSDYGYTF
clone_size: .; d_call: .; j_call: TRBJ1-5; v_call: TRBV6-1; cdr3_nt: TGTGCCAGCAGTGAGATACAGAGACTTTATAGCAATCAGCCCCAGCATTTT; cdr3_aa: CASSEIQRLYSNQPQHF
clone_size: .; d_call: .; j_call: TRBJ2-7; v_call: TRBV6-1; cdr3_nt: TGTGCCAGCAGTGAAGCTAGGCGGGGCGAGCAGTACTTC; cdr3_aa: CASSEARRGEQYF
clone_size: .; d_call: TRBD1; j_call: TRBJ1-2; v_call: TRBV7-9; cdr3_nt: TGTGCCAGCAGCCTCGGGGGGACAGATGTAAAGTATGGCTACACCTTC; cdr3_aa: CASSLGGTDVKYGYTF
clone_size: .; d_call: .; j_call: TRBJ2-5; v_call: TRBV28; cdr3_nt: TGTGCCAGCAGTCTCACAGGGTACCAAGAGACCCAGTACTTC; cdr3_aa: CASSLTGYQETQYF
clone_size: .; d_call: .; j_call: TRBJ1-2; v_call: TRBV6-1; cdr3_nt: TGTGCCAGCAGGGATACCAGGGGAGGCTATGGCTACACCTTC; cdr3_aa: CASRDTRGGYGYTF
clone_size: .; d_call: .; j_call: TRBJ2-7; v_call: TRBV10-2; cdr3_nt: TGCGCCAGCAGTGAGGAGACAGCCTTCTACGAGCAGTACTTC; cdr3_aa: CASSEETAFYEQYF
clone_size: once; d_call: .; j_call: TRBJ2-1; v_call: TRBV10-1; cdr3_nt: TGCGCCAGCAGTGGGGGACCTTACAATGAGCAGTTCTTC; cdr3_aa: CASSGGPYNEQFF
clone_size: .; d_call: TRBD1; j_call: TRBJ1-5; v_call: TRBV6-5; cdr3_nt: TGTGCCAGCAGGGGAGGACAGGGCAATCAGCCCCAGCATTTT; cdr3_aa: CASRGGQGNQPQHF
clone_size: .; d_call: .; j_call: TRBJ2-7; v_call: TRBV7-9; cdr3_nt: TGTGCCAGCAGCTTAGGGGAGCTCTACGAGCAGTACTTC; cdr3_aa: CASSLGELYEQYF
clone_size: .; d_call: .; j_call: TRBJ2-7; v_call: TRBV5-4; cdr3_nt: TGTGCCAGCAGCTTGCAGGAAGAAAACTACGAGCAGTACTTC; cdr3_aa: CASSLQEENYEQYF
clone_size: .; d_call: .; j_call: TRBJ2-7; v_call: TRBV27; cdr3_nt: TGTGCCAGCAGTCACCCCAGGAAAGAGGGATACGAGCAGTACTTC; cdr3_aa: CASSHPRKEGYEQYF
clone_size: .; d_call: .; j_call: TRBJ2-3; v_call: TRBV11-2; cdr3_nt: TGTGCCAGCCCGCCAGAACTAGCTGCAGATACGCAGTATTTT; cdr3_aa: CASPPELAADTQYF
clone_size: .; d_call: .; j_call: TRBJ2-1; v_call: TRBV7-9; cdr3_nt: TGTGCCAGCAGCTTGGGGGGCGACTACAATGAGCAGTTCTTC; cdr3_aa: CASSLGGDYNEQFF
clone_size: .; d_call: TRBD2; j_call: TRBJ2-7; v_call: TRBV27; cdr3_nt: TGTGCCAGCTCGCCCAACCCAGCGGGAGTGTCCCACGAGCAGTACTTC; cdr3_aa: CASSPNPAGVSHEQYF
clone_size: .; d_call: .; j_call: TRBJ1-1; v_call: TRBV6-5; cdr3_nt: TGTGCCAGCAGTTACGGTACAGCGAACACTGAAGCTTTCTTT; cdr3_aa: CASSYGTANTEAFF
clone_size: .; d_call: TRBD2; j_call: TRBJ2-2; v_call: TRBV9; cdr3_nt: TGTGCCAGCAGTGGAACGGGACTAGCATATACCGGGGAGCTGTTTTTT; cdr3_aa: CASSGTGLAYTGELFF
clone_size: .; d_call: TRBD2; j_call: TRBJ2-7; v_call: TRBV27; cdr3_nt: TGTGCCAGCAGGGGGCGACCGGGACTAGCCGTCCACGAGCAGTACTTC; cdr3_aa: CASRGRPGLAVHEQYF
clone_size: once; d_call: .; j_call: TRBJ2-7; v_call: TRBV28; cdr3_nt: TGTGCCAGCAGATCCCCAGGCTACGAGCAGTACTTC; cdr3_aa: CASRSPGYEQYF
clone_size: few; d_call: .; j_call: TRBJ1-5; v_call: TRBV27; cdr3_nt: TGTGCCAGCAGTTCACATAGGGGAAATCAGCCCCAGCATTTT; cdr3_aa: CASSSHRGNQPQHF
clone_size: .; d_call: .; j_call: TRBJ1-3; v_call: TRBV11-2; cdr3_nt: TGTGCCAGCAGCTTCGTTTGGGGGGCGGGTAAATCTGGAAACACCATATATTTT; cdr3_aa: CASSFVWGAGKSGNTIYF
clone_size: .; d_call: .; j_call: TRBJ2-3; v_call: TRBV4-1; cdr3_nt: TGCGCCAGCAGCCAAGAGAGGGGGGCTTGGGCAGATACGCAGTATTTT; cdr3_aa: CASSQERGAWADTQYF
clone_size: .; d_call: .; j_call: TRBJ1-5; v_call: TRBV4-1; cdr3_nt: TGCGCCAGCAGCCAAGATCGGGGGTCGTATCAGCCCCAGCATTTT; cdr3_aa: CASSQDRGSYQPQHF
clone_size: .; d_call: TRBD2; j_call: TRBJ2-7; v_call: TRBV6-5; cdr3_nt: TGTGCCAGCAGTTACCCGGGGGAGGGTTTTTGGCAGTACTTC; cdr3_aa: CASSYPGEGFWQYF
clone_size: .; d_call: TRBD2; j_call: TRBJ2-1; v_call: TRBV4-1; cdr3_nt: TGCGCCAGCAGCCAAACCGGGACTACCACAAATTACAATGAGCAGTTCTTC; cdr3_aa: CASSQTGTTTNYNEQFF
clone_size: once; d_call: .; j_call: TRBJ2-7; v_call: TRBV9; cdr3_nt: TGTGCCAGCAGCGTAGCTGCCAGGGCGGACGAGCAGTACTTC; cdr3_aa: CASSVAARADEQYF
clone_size: .; d_call: TRBD2; j_call: TRBJ2-1; v_call: TRBV7-8; cdr3_nt: TGTGCTAGCGGGAGGCTTCTTTACAATGAGCAGTTCTTC; cdr3_aa: CASGRLLYNEQFF
clone_size: .; d_call: .; j_call: TRBJ1-4; v_call: TRBV7-8; cdr3_nt: TGTGCCAGCAGCCGACAACGTCCAGGAGATAATGAAAAACTGTTTTTT; cdr3_aa: CASSRQRPGDNEKLFF
clone_size: .; d_call: TRBD1; j_call: TRBJ1-2; v_call: TRBV5-4; cdr3_nt: TGTGCCAGCAGATCGACAGGGGGCAGTGGTGGCTACACCTTC; cdr3_aa: CASRSTGGSGGYTF